This passage covers 7 T cell receptor beta chains from one sample sequenced in a study of CD8+CD57+ T cells in acquired aplastic anemia listed by TCRdb under 2018. Sequencing relied on an Illumina HiSeq 2000. TCR beta VDJ combination and CDR3 sequence profiling used genomic DNA as the template. The public reads were reprocessed in TCRdb via fastp at Q25 and MiXCR, keeping in-frame beta chains. One record per CDR3 amino acid sequence lists the most common genes and DNA. The sample table shows roughly 260,000 distinct CDR3 sequences, and around half are seen once. The top ten constitute approximately 8% of the sample. Patients chosen for sequencing had shown expansion of CD8+CD57+ cells by flow cytometry. What was sequenced was sorted CD4+, CD8+, or CD8+CD57+ T cells (not recorded which) from PBMCs. The receptors derive from a human donor with aplastic anemia.

This clonotype was counted ten times or more. The gene calls are TRBV20-1 and TRBJ2-3, with D unclear. The length of the CDR3 is 17 residues. V lost 1 base, J lost 6 bases, and 23 bases lay in between. CDR1 and CDR2 (germline): DFQATT, SNEGSKA (reference sequence). In nucleotides, the CDR3 is TGCAGTGCTAGAGGTTCGTTTCTCCGAGGCTGGTCGGATACGCAGTATTTT. It yields the protein CSARGSFLRGWSDTQYF.

In this sample, this clonotype turned up a few times. V and J are TRBV13 and TRBJ2-3, with 8 nucleotides matching TRBD2. V trimming: 4 bases; J trimming: 3 bases; junction bases outside the gene matches: 9. Per germline, CDR1 PRHDT and CDR2 FYEKMQ (reference sequence). This CDR3 spans 16 amino acids. CDR3 residues: CASSYTPGGATDTQYF. The CDR3 region has the DNA TGTGCCAGCAGCTATACCCCCGGGGGGGCTACAGATACGCAGTATTTT.

This clonotype came up many times. The V gene is TRBV20-1, the J gene TRBJ1-2; D is unclear. The CDR3 loop spans 9 amino acids. V was cut by 7 bases and J by 3 bases, with 3 bases left in between. Germline assignment: CDR1 DFQATT and CDR2 SNEGSKA (reference sequence). The CDR3 here is CSVDYGYTF. Here the CDR3 DNA reads TGCAGTGTTGACTATGGCTACACCTTC.

This clonotype occurred a few times. The chain is built from TRBV10-3 and TRBJ1-2, with D unresolved. The CDR3 length is 13 residues. Germline lookup yields CDR1 ENHRY and CDR2 SYGVKD. Between the trimmed V and J ends, which lost 10 bases and 1 base, there was a span of 13 bases. The CDR3 region has the DNA TGTGCCAACCAGGACTCCCTTAACTATGGCTACACCTTC. Protein product: CANQDSLNYGYTF.

The chain joins TRBV10-3 to TRBJ2-3; TRBD2 aligns across 8 bases. The CDR3 extends over 17 amino acids. Germline CDR1 ENHRY, CDR2 SYGVKD. V dropped 9 bases and J dropped 6; count of bases not matched to a gene: 20. The CDR3 DNA is TGTGCCATAGAACCGTCCGGGACTAGACGGAGCTACGATACGCAGTATTTT. As protein: CAIEPSGTRRSYDTQYF.

The chain links TRBV24-1 to TRBJ1-5; 10 nucleotides agree with TRBD1. V lost 3 bases and J lost 6; bases outside the gene matches: 4. The germline V gene encodes CDR1 KGHDR and CDR2 SFDVKD. The CDR3 sequence is 15 residues long. DNA for the CDR3: TGTGCCACCAGTGATGGGACAGGGGAGAGTCAGCCCCAGCATTTT. Its translation: CATSDGTGESQPQHF.

Many counts were recorded for this clonotype. This chain joins TRBV5-1 and TRBJ2-7; D possibly uses TRBD1 or TRBD2 (5 bases each). Germline V gene sequence: CDR1 SGHRS, CDR2 YFSETQ. Trimming cost V 0 bases and J 2 bases, with 12 bases left between them. The CDR3 is 15 amino acids. DNA for the CDR3: TGCGCCAGCAGCTTGGCTGGGGGACGAACCTACGAGCAGTACTTC. Residues: CASSLAGGRTYEQYF.